The rows below give T cell receptor beta chains drawn from one sample of a study of a mutant IDH1 vaccine in newly diagnosed glioma. Sequenced by immunoSEQ multiplex PCR; TCRdb stores in-frame clones only, minus some. In the table there are 50,000 to 60,000 clones, just under 80% of which are singletons. No antigens are known for them. The starting material was PBMCs, obtained from a glioma patient whose treatment included an IDH1 peptide vaccine. The receptors shown here come from a man aged 45-65 years with glioma. CDR3s include the opening cysteine and the closing phenylalanine or tryptophan. Each record gives: J gene, clone size, V gene, D gene, CDR3 DNA, CDR3 protein. A D gene is named only where the DNA matches it firmly. Only part of the rows carry a size: once, few, many, or a class if the clone is expanded.

TRBJ1-2	once	TRBV5-4	.	TGTGCCAGCAGCTTGGTGGCAGGGATCTATGGCTACACCTTC	CASSLVAGIYGYTF
TRBJ2-1	.	TRBV5-6	TRBD1	TGTGCCACCACACAGGGGGGTGAGCAGTTCTTC	CATTQGGEQFF
TRBJ1-1	.	TRBV18	.	TGTGCCAGCTCACCACCGGGTCTGGCCCACACTGAAGCTTTCTTT	CASSPPGLAHTEAFF
TRBJ2-3	.	TRBV9	.	TGTGCCAGCAGCCCCCAAGATACGCAGTATTTT	CASSPQDTQYF
TRBJ2-3	.	TRBV15	.	TGTGCCACCAGCAGAGTAGGGAAAGATACGCAGTATTTT	CATSRVGKDTQYF
TRBJ2-1	few	TRBV11-2	.	TGTGCCAGCAGCTTTCAGGGTAACAATGAGCAGTTCTTC	CASSFQGNNEQFF
TRBJ2-4	.	TRBV30	.	TGTGCCTGGAGTGTACCAAGGACTCGGGTAAAAAACATTCAGTACTTC	CAWSVPRTRVKNIQYF
TRBJ1-1	once	TRBV5-1	TRBD1	TGCGCCAGCAGCTTGGCAGGACAGGGGGCCACTGAAGCTTTCTTT	CASSLAGQGATEAFF
TRBJ2-3	.	TRBV4-1	.	TGCGCCAGCAGCCAAGATACCGGGGTTGGGACAGATACGCAGTATTTT	CASSQDTGVGTDTQYF
TRBJ2-2	.	TRBV5-1	TRBD2	TGCGCCAGCAGCTTGATTCCGGGACTACCAGCCGGGGAGCTGTTTTTT	CASSLIPGLPAGELFF
TRBJ2-1	once	TRBV7-2	TRBD2	TGTGCCAGCACCCCCGGGGGGGGCTTCGACAATGAGCAGTTCTTC	CASTPGGGFDNEQFF
TRBJ1-2	.	TRBV7-9	.	TGTGCCAGCAGCCCAGGGACCTATGGCTACACCTTC	CASSPGTYGYTF
TRBJ1-5	.	TRBV7-9	.	TGTGCCAGCAGCTCTGGGCCTTATCAGCCCCAGCATTTT	CASSSGPYQPQHF
TRBJ1-2	.	TRBV6-1	.	TGTGCCAGCAGTGAAGATCCATCCAAGGGCTACACCTTC	CASSEDPSKGYTF
TRBJ1-1	.	TRBV11-2	.	TGTGCCAGCAGCCAAGGTCTGCGAACTGAAGCTTTCTTT	CASSQGLRTEAFF
TRBJ2-7	.	TRBV5-8	.	TGTGCCAGCAGCAATTACGAGCAGTACTTC	CASSNYEQYF